This record covers a single T cell receptor (beta chain). Additional DNA sequences in this sample encode the identical CDR3. The V gene's germline CDR1 is SQVTM and CDR2 ANQGSEA. The ends lost 5 bases at V and 1 base at J; junction bases unmatched: 1. CDR3 length: 14 amino acids. The method was immunoSEQ multiplex PCR; TCRdb's version includes in-frame clones alone and lacks a portion of them. The sample has approximately 150,000 clones, about 80% seen once. This sample was taken from a study of blood T cell repertoires in COVID-19. Study summary: The cDNA or gDNA used as material had been derived from T cells, B-cell-depleted T cells, or PBMCs.

Sequenced input: peripheral blood. The clonotype comes from a woman in her 70s with acute or convalescent COVID-19. The rearrangement joins TRBV29-1 to TRBJ1-3, with 11 bases lining up with TRBD1. CDR3 bases: TGCAGCGTTCGGGACAGGGGGTCTGGAAACACCATATATTTT. The encoded protein is CSVRDRGSGNTIYF.